This T cell receptor (beta chain) was identified during a study of metastatic and nonmetastatic thyroid tumors. Study-wide background: Blood and tumor or nodule tissue repertoires from malignant and benign thyroid patients were compared. Study-level points and caveats: Malignant thyroid tumors reportedly had TCR beta diversity that was significantly higher than in benign nodules, in blood and tumor.

This clone was observed many times. Its antigen is not identified. The CDR3 is made up of 12 amino acids. The germline V gene encodes CDR1 SQVTM and CDR2 ANQGSEA. Trimming removed 3 bases from V and 4 bases from J, with 9 bases in between. Authors' data handling: A classifier for distant metastasis in papillary thyroid cancer was constructed using CDR3 differences observed across clinicopathological groups. TCRdb re-processed the PCR reads through MiXCR. Clone size and V and J calls follow TCRdb, not the original study. Here the sample spans 26,000 or so clones, approximately 15% being singletons. Thyroid surgery was performed in patients who had received no treatment beforehand.

The V gene is TRBV29-1, the J gene TRBJ1-2, with D hard to call. The sequencing input was blood. This receptor was taken from a male donor with papillary thyroid cancer or a benign thyroid nodule (not recorded which). Some clones in this sample may be carry-over from other donors' samples. The CDR3 nucleotides read TGCAGCGTTGATGGTGACCTCTATGGCTACACCTTC. This encodes CSVDGDLYGYTF.